This entry features one T cell receptor beta chain sequence. The target antigen is unknown. A J-beta primer mix and a sample-barcoded 5' primer were used in a second PCR of roughly 6 to 11 cycles. TCRdb called the 5' RACE reads again in MiXCR, with one record for every CDR3 protein. The sample holds about 1.6 million distinct CDR3 sequences, 30% to 40% seen once. The entry originates in a study of blood T cells in healthy people across ages. General study results and limits: Estimated diversity, derived from one million T cells, was regarded as an underestimate. While age rose, TCR beta diversity per million T cells dropped in a roughly linear way. Possibly confounding the expanded clonotype changes was the fact that donor CMV status was unknown.

The CDR3 runs 13 residues. Deletions cut 0 bases from V and 4 bases from J, with 9 bases between. CDR1 and CDR2 from the germline V gene are DFQATT and SNEGSKA (reference sequence). This clonotype was sampled from a young woman in good health. Sample: blood. The gene calls are TRBV20-1 and TRBJ2-5; the D is unclear. CDR3 amino acids: CSARESARETQYF. The CDR3 DNA reads TGCAGTGCTAGAGAATCGGCTCGAGAGACCCAGTACTTC.